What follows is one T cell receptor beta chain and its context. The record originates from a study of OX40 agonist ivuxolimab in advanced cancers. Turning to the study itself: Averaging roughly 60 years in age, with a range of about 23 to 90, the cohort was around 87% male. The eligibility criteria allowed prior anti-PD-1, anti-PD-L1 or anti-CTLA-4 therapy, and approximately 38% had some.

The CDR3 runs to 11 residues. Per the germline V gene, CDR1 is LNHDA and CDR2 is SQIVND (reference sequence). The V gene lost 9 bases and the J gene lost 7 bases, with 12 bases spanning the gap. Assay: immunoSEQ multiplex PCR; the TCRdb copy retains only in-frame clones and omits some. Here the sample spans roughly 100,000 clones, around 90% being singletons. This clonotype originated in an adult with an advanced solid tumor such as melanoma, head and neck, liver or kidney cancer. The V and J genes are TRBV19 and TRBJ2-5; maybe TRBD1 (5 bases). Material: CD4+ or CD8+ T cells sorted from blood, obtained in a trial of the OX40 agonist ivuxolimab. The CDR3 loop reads CASVQGGTQYF. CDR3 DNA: TGTGCCAGCGTCCAGGGTGGGACCCAGTACTTC.